The T cell receptor (beta chain) under discussion was sequenced for a study of post-analysis software for immune sequencing data. Across the whole study: The cohort encompassed relapsing-remitting, secondary progressive and progressive-relapsing multiple sclerosis disease courses. General observations from the study: When compared against controls, multiple sclerosis patients showed significantly lower normalized Chao1 diversity. The study found TRBV5-6, TRBV5-1 and TRBV20-1 among a handful of TRBV segments more frequent in patients than controls. By F measure, strong co-clustering occurred among samples prepared in the same batch.

Details on this clonotype: Its cognate antigen is unknown.

Unique molecular identifiers had been added to the TCR beta cDNA libraries. TCRdb redid the calling of the PCR reads with MiXCR, one entry per CDR3 protein. The repertoire has roughly 800,000 distinct CDR3 sequences, approximately 53% of them found once; the top ten carry around 4.5%. Germline V CDR1 and CDR2: SGHRS, YFSETQ. The length of the CDR3 is 14 residues. Germline trimming cut 5 bases from V and 7 bases from J; bases unmatched to any gene: 9. Sequenced sample: blood. The clonotype was recovered from a girl between 10 and 17 years old with multiple sclerosis. J is TRBJ2-1 and V is TRBV5-1; the match to TRBD1 covers 7 bases. CDR3 DNA: TGCGCCAGCAGACCTGGGACAGTGATTAATGAGCAGTTCTTC. Its protein product is CASRPGTVINEQFF. Drawing the rest from reference TRBV5-1 and TRBJ2-1, the complete variable domain is KAGVTQTPRYLIKTRGQQVTLSCSPISGHRSVSWYQQTPGQGLQFLFEYFSETQRNKGNFPGRFSGRQFSNSRSEMNVSTLELGDSALYLCASRPGTVINEQFFGPGTRLTVL.